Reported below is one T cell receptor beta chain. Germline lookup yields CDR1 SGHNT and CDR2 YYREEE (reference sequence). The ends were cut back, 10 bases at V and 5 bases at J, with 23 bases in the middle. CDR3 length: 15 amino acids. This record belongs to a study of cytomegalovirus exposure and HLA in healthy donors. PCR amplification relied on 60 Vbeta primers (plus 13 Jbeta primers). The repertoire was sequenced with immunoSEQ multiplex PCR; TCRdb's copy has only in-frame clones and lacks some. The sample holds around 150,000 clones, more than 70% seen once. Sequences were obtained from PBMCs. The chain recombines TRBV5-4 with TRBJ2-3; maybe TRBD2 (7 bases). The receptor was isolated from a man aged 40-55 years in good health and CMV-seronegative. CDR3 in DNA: TGTGCCGCCAAGCTTGGGGGGGCGAGTAGAGATACGCAGTATTTT. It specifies CAAKLGGASRDTQYF.